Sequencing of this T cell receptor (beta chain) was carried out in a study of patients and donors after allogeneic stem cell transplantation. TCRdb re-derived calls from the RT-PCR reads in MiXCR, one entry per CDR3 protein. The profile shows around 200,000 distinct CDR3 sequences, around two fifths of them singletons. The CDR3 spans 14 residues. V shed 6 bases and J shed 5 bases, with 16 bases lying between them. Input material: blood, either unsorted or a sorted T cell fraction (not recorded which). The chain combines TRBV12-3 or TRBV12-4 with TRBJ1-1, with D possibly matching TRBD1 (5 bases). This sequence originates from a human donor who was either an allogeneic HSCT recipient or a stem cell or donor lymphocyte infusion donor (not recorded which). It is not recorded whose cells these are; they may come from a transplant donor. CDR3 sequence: CASSRPPEGTEAFF. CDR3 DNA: TGTGCCAGCAGCCGTCCCCCGGAGGGGACTGAAGCTTTCTTT.